Below, 25 T cell receptor beta chains from the same sample are listed, as sequenced in a study of metastatic and nonmetastatic thyroid tumors. Via MiXCR, TCRdb re-called the PCR reads. The sample carries approximately 65,000 clones, 4% to 4.5% recorded once. Each patient came to thyroid surgery without any prior treatment (of any kind). The sequencing input was blood. The receptors originated from a female donor with papillary thyroid cancer or a benign thyroid nodule (not recorded which). Some clones in this sample may be carry-over from other donors' samples.

The J gene is TRBJ2-2, the V gene TRBV19; TRBD1 is a possible D gene (6 bases). Looked up from germline, CDR1 is LNHDA and CDR2 is SQIVND (reference sequence). CDR3 length equals 15 residues. The V end was cut by 7 bases, the J end by 0 bases, with 12 bases between. The CDR3 nucleotides read TGTGCCAGTAAGCGACAGGTCCCGAACACCGGGGAGCTGTTTTTT. This codes for CASKRQVPNTGELFF.

This clone appeared many times. The chain couples TRBV6-1 to TRBJ2-5, with D uncertain. V shed 6 bases and J shed 7 bases, with 21 bases lying between them. Germline assignment: CDR1 MNHNS and CDR2 SASEGT. The CDR3 sequence is 15 residues long. CDR3 loop: CASSNLQRRKGTQYF. CDR3 coding DNA: TGTGCCAGCAGCAACCTACAAAGGCGAAAGGGGACCCAGTACTTC.

This clone was counted at least ten times. The V call is TRBV3-1, the J call TRBJ1-3; D gene unclear. This CDR3 has 14 amino acids. Germline V gives CDR1 LGHDT, CDR2 YNNKEL (reference sequence). V was clipped by 4 bases and J by 3 bases, with 10 bases between them. CDR3 residues: CASSPSPYGNTIYF. The CDR3 DNA reads as TGTGCCAGCAGCCCCTCCCCATATGGAAACACCATATATTTT. Variable domain in full (rest from reference TRBV3-1 and TRBJ1-3): DTAVSQTPKYLVTQMGNDKSIKCEQNLGHDTMYWYKQDSKKFLKIMFSYNNKELIINETVPNRFSPKSPDKAHLNLHINSLELGDSAVYFCASSPSPYGNTIYFGEGSWLTVV.

This clone was seen more than once but under ten times. A clone one base away is much larger, so this may be a read error. At the DNA level, this CDR3 is encoded by other sequences in the same sample as well. DNA of the CDR3: TGTGCTTGGAGTGTACCGTCTCGTAGAAACACCATATATTTT. The encoded protein is CAWSVPSRRNTIYF. The V and J genes are TRBV30 and TRBJ1-3; D gene unclear. This CDR3 is built from 14 residues. CDR1 and CDR2 (germline): GTSNPN, SVGIG (reference sequence).

With respect to this clone: A read error is possible here, since a much larger clone lies one base away. The same CDR3 can be traced to other DNA sequences in this sample. CDR3 in amino acids: CASSAPLGLAGYNEQFF. The CDR3 DNA follows: TGTGCCAGCAGCGCCCCTCTGGGGCTAGCGGGTTACAATGAGCAGTTCTTC. The chain is built from TRBV11-3 and TRBJ2-1, with 8 bases that match TRBD2. This CDR3 contains 17 residues. Trimming at V came to 5 bases and at J to 4 bases, leaving 13 bases not matched to a gene. Germline lookup yields CDR1 SGHNT and CDR2 YENEEA.

Only a few counts were recorded for this clone. The chain's CDR3 is CASSIQAYEQYF. The CDR3 nucleotides are TGTGCCAGTAGTATACAGGCCTACGAGCAGTACTTC. V and J are TRBV19 and TRBJ2-7; D gene ambiguous. Trimming took off 2 bases at V and 2 bases at J, with 4 bases between the two ends. CDR1 is LNHDA, CDR2 SQIVND, per germline (reference sequence). The CDR3 totals 12 residues.

Note on this clone: A much larger clone lies one base from this, so it may be a read error. The chain is built from TRBV18 and TRBJ2-7, with TRBD1 identical over 7 bases. Germline V gene data show CDR1 as KGHSH and CDR2 as LQKENI. The CDR3 has 18 residues. DNA for the CDR3: TGTGCCAGCTCACCTACCCTACGGGACAGCCCTGTCTCCCACGAGCAGTACTTC. Translated, it gives CASSPTLRDSPVSHEQYF.

This clone appeared many times. The same CDR3 is also encoded by other DNA sequences in this sample. This chain links TRBV10-2 with TRBJ1-1, with a tentative D call TRBD1 (5 bases). V was cut by 6 bases and J by 2 bases, with 10 bases left in between. The germline CDR1 and CDR2 sequences are WSHSY and SAAADI. There are 13 residues in the CDR3. CDR3 in amino acids: CASSADSNTEAFF. CDR3 sequence (DNA): TGCGCCAGCAGCGCCGACAGCAACACTGAAGCTTTCTTT.

This clone was picked up many times. V gene TRBV6-5 combines with J gene TRBJ1-2; D is possibly TRBD1 (5 bases). V was trimmed by 2 bases and J by 8 bases, leaving 18 bases between them. CDR1 MNHEY and CDR2 SVGAGI come from the germline V gene. This CDR3 has 15 amino acids. The CDR3: CASSYTAAAAGGYTF. The CDR3 coding sequence is TGTGCCAGCAGTTACACCGCGGCCGCGGCAGGGGGCTACACCTTC.

This clone was observed at least ten times. V is TRBV6-1 and J is TRBJ2-7; D is unclear. Per the germline V gene, CDR1 is MNHNS and CDR2 is SASEGT. The germline V and J ends were trimmed by 1 base and 4 bases, with 14 bases remaining between them. CDR3 length: 15 residues. The CDR3 region is CASSEVVRLTYEQYF. In nucleotides, the CDR3 is TGTGCCAGCAGTGAAGTAGTTAGGTTGACTTACGAGCAGTACTTC.

For this clone: The junction departs from the called germline gene at one end, perhaps through a read error. The gene calls are TRBV28 and TRBJ1-2; 7 bases are a match to TRBD1. CDR3 length equals 15 residues. CDR1 and CDR2 from the germline V gene are MDHEN and SYDVKM. The CDR3 DNA is TGTGCCAGCAGTACCCAGGGACAGAAGAACTATGGCTACAAATTC. Translation: CASSTQGQKNYGYKF.

There are many counts of this clone. The chain uses TRBV24-1 and TRBJ2-5, with TRBD1 matching over 7 bases. Germline V lookup: CDR1 KGHDR, CDR2 SFDVKD. This CDR3 has 18 residues. After removal of 8 bases from V and 1 base from J, the junction contained 18 bases not matched to a gene. For the CDR3, the DNA is TGTGCCACCATGGCCGGGTCCCTCCAGACAGGGCCCCAAGAGACCCAGTACTTC. It encodes CATMAGSLQTGPQETQYF.

This clone was seen ten or more times. The chain couples TRBV6-1 to TRBJ2-7; D is ambiguous. The CDR3 length is 9 residues. Trimming removed 8 bases from V and 7 bases from J, with 6 bases in between. CDR1 is MNHNS, CDR2 SASEGT, per germline. The CDR3 bases are TGTGCCAGCCCCGCAGAGCAGTACTTC. Amino acids: CASPAEQYF.

J is TRBJ1-5 and V is TRBV6-1; 9 positions match TRBD1. This CDR3 comprises 17 residues. The V gene's germline CDR1 is MNHNS and CDR2 SASEGT. Unmatched junction bases numbered 10, after V lost 6 bases and J lost 1 base. The CDR3 here is CASSVQPGQGSNQPQHF. The CDR3 DNA follows: TGTGCCAGCAGCGTCCAGCCGGGACAGGGAAGCAATCAGCCCCAGCATTTT.

This clone was seen many times. V gene TRBV29-1 combines with J gene TRBJ1-3, with D perhaps TRBD1 (5 bases). This CDR3 has 13 amino acids. Trimming left V 7 bases short and J 0 bases short, with 10 bases between. CDR1 is SQVTM and CDR2 is ANQGSEA in the germline V gene. The CDR3 protein is CSGAGPSGNTIYF. The CDR3 DNA is TGCAGCGGGGCGGGGCCCTCTGGAAACACCATATATTTT.

This clone was observed at least ten times. The chain couples TRBV7-3 to TRBJ2-3; 8 bases map to TRBD2. V lost 0 bases to trimming and J lost 5 bases; unmatched junction nucleotides: 4. CDR1 SGHTA and CDR2 FQGTGA come from the germline V gene. This CDR3 contains 15 residues. The CDR3 DNA follows: TGTGCCAGCAGCTTAACTAGCGGGGACGGAGATACGCAGTATTTT. Amino acid sequence: CASSLTSGDGDTQYF.

The chain has TRBV11-2 and TRBJ2-7; tentatively, D is TRBD2 (6 bases). The V end lost 5 bases, the J end lost 4 bases, and 9 bases lay between the germline ends. There are 12 residues in the CDR3. From germline, CDR1 is SGHAT and CDR2 FQNNGV. The CDR3 nucleotides read TGTGCCAGCAGCGGAGGGATGTACGAGCAGTACTTC. It yields the protein CASSGGMYEQYF.

This clone was recorded at least ten times. The rearrangement links TRBV19 to TRBJ1-2, with a weak D call TRBD1 (5 bases). V was clipped by 5 bases and J by 4 bases, with 17 bases between them. There are 15 residues in the CDR3. CDR1 is LNHDA, CDR2 SQIVND, per germline (reference sequence). CDR3 DNA sequence: TGTGCCAGTAGTCCCACGATGAGGGGCGTCTATGGCTACACCTTC. Its translation: CASSPTMRGVYGYTF.

This clone was counted a few times. Germline and junction disagree at one end, which may indicate a read error. The chain recombines TRBV11-2 with TRBJ1-2, with a weak D call TRBD1 (6 bases). Per germline, CDR1 SGHAT and CDR2 FQNNGV. The CDR3 sequence is 17 residues long. CDR3 sequence (DNA): TGTGCCAGCAGCTTAGCGGAGGGGGTAGAAATGGGGGATGGGTACACCTTC. Translated, it gives CASSLAEGVEMGDGYTF. The variable domain in full, completed from reference TRBV11-2 and TRBJ1-2, reads EAGVAQSPRYKIIEKRQSVAFWCNPISGHATLYWYQQILGQGPKLLIQFQNNGVVDDSQLPKDRFSAERLKGVDSTLKIQPAKLEDSAVYLCASSLAEGVEMGDGYTFGSGTRLTVV.

In its sample, this clone was seen a few times. The conserved closing phenylalanine or tryptophan is absent in this CDR3, likely reflecting a read error. The chain has TRBV28 and TRBJ2-4; D may be TRBD2 (5 bases). This CDR3 spans 17 amino acids. V lost 10 bases and J 6 bases, leaving 28 bases between the germline ends. Germline CDR1 and CDR2: MDHEN and SYDVKM. The CDR3 loop is CAISPGVRTSALNIQYS. CDR3 coding DNA: TGTGCCATCAGCCCCGGGGTCCGCACGTCCGCGCTAAACATTCAGTACTCC.

This clone was counted a few times. This sequence joins TRBV28 and TRBJ2-7; D not certain. Trimming took 6 bases from V and 7 from J, leaving 13 bases between them. The V gene's germline CDR1 is MDHEN and CDR2 SYDVKM. This CDR3 comprises 12 residues. The CDR3, as DNA: TGTGCCAGCAGCCGACTGCGGCGGGAGCAGTACTTC. Translation gives CASSRLRREQYF.

This clone was detected ten times or more. The CDR3 loop is CASSPSPKSGYTF. In nucleotides, the CDR3 is TGTGCCAGCAGCCCGAGTCCGAAGAGTGGCTACACCTTC. This chain uses TRBV3-1 with TRBJ1-2; no definite D call. CDR3 length: 13 amino acids. The ends were cut back, 4 bases at V and 7 bases at J, with 13 bases in the middle. Germline lookup yields CDR1 LGHDT and CDR2 YNNKEL (reference sequence).

This clone was detected ten times or more. The chain couples TRBV6-4 to TRBJ2-1; 8 bases map to TRBD2. Germline values: CDR1 MRHNA, CDR2 SNTAGT. Trimming took 5 bases from V and 7 from J; bases not matched to a gene: 10. The CDR3 has 15 amino acids. Here the CDR3 reads CASSPSGSYGNEQFF. The CDR3, as DNA: TGTGCCAGCAGTCCCAGCGGGAGTTATGGGAATGAGCAGTTCTTC.

In this sample, this clone turned up many times. The chain's CDR3 is CASSTIAGSYNEQFF. CDR3 DNA: TGCGCCAGCAGCACCATAGCGGGTTCCTACAATGAGCAGTTCTTC. The chain combines TRBV5-1 with TRBJ2-1, with 7 bases aligning to TRBD2. The junction had 5 bases not matched to a gene; V was cut back by 4 bases and J by 1 base. The CDR3 loop spans 15 amino acids. The V gene's germline CDR1 is SGHRS and CDR2 YFSETQ.

In its sample, this clone was seen many times. The CDR3 loop reads CATGALLAGGPEGNEQFF. Here the CDR3 DNA reads TGTGCCACCGGTGCCCTTCTAGCGGGAGGACCCGAAGGCAATGAGCAGTTCTTC. The chain is built from TRBV27 and TRBJ2-1; 11 bases align to TRBD2. The CDR3 is 18 residues long. Germline trimming cut 10 bases from V and 6 bases from J; bases unmatched to any gene: 20. The germline V gene encodes CDR1 MNHEY and CDR2 SMNVEV (reference sequence).